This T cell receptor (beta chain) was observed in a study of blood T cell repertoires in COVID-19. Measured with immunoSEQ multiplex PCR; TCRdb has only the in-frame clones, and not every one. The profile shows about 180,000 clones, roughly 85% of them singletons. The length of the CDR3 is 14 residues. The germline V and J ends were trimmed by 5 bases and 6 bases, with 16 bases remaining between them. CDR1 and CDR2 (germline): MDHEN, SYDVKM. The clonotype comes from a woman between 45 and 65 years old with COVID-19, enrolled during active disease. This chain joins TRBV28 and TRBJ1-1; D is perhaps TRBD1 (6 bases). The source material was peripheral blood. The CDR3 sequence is CASSQQQGLAEAFF. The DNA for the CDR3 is TGTGCCAGCAGTCAACAACAGGGCTTAGCTGAAGCTTTCTTT.